One T cell receptor beta chain is described in this entry. Profiled with immunoSEQ multiplex PCR; TCRdb holds only in-frame clones, not every one. The profile shows 200,000 to 300,000 clones, approximately 86% of them singletons. The germline V gene encodes CDR1 LNHDA and CDR2 SQIVND (reference sequence). The CDR3 length is 16 residues. The V and J ends lost 5 bases and 11 bases respectively, with 27 bases between them. This record belongs to a study of blood T cell repertoires in COVID-19. The J gene is TRBJ1-1, the V gene TRBV19; perhaps TRBD1 as D (6 bases). The receptor comes from a man aged 25-45 years with active or convalescent COVID-19. Sequenced input: peripheral blood. This CDR3 is CASSPGRLRGGMHAFF. The CDR3 bases are TGTGCCAGTAGTCCCGGCAGGTTAAGGGGGGGCATGCATGCTTTCTTT.